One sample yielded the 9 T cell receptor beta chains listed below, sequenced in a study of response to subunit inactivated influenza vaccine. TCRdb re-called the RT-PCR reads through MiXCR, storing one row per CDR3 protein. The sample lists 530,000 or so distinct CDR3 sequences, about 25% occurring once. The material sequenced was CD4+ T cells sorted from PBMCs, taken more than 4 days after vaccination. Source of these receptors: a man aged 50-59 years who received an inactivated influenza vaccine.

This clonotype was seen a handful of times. CDR3 sequence: CASSAQGLGETQYF. In nucleotides, the CDR3 is TGTGCCAGCAGTGCACAGGGTTTGGGAGAGACCCAGTACTTC. The chain joins TRBV12-3 or TRBV12-4 to TRBJ2-5; D is possibly TRBD1 (6 bases). The CDR3 spans 14 residues. Trimming removed 5 bases from V and 4 bases from J, with 14 bases in between.

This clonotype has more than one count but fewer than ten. The CDR3 nucleotides read TGCAGCGTTGAGAGGGGTCCGGACACTGAAGCTTTCTTT. Protein product: CSVERGPDTEAFF. The chain recombines TRBV29-1 with TRBJ1-1, with D perhaps matching TRBD1 (5 bases). This CDR3 comprises 13 residues. Trimming took 3 bases from V and 3 from J, leaving 11 bases between them. The germline gives CDR1 SQVTM, CDR2 ANQGSEA.

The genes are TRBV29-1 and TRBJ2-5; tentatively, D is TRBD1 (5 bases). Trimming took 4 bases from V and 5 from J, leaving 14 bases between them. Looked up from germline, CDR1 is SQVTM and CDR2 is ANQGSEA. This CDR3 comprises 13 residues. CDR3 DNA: TGCAGCGTTGGGGGCAGGGCGGTCGAGACCCAGTACTTC. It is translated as CSVGGRAVETQYF.

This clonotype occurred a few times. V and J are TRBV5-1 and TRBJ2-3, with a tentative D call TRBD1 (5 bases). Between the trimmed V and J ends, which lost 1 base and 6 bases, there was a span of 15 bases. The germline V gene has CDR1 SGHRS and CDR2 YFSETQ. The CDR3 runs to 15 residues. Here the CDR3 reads CASSLSLLGPDTQYF. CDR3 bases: TGCGCCAGCAGCTTGTCCTTGTTGGGGCCGGATACGCAGTATTTT.

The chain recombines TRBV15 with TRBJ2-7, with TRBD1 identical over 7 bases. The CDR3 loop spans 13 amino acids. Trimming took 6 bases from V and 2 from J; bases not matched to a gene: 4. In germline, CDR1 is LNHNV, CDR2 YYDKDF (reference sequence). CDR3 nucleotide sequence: TGTGCCACCAGGCGACAGGGTACCTACGAGCAGTACTTC. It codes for CATRRQGTYEQYF. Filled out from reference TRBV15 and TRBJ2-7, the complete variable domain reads DAMVIQNPRYQVTQFGKPVTLSCSQTLNHNVMYWYQQKSSQAPKLLFHYYDKDFNNEADTPDNFQSRRPNTSFCFLDIRSPGLGDTAMYLCATRRQGTYEQYFGPGTRLTVT.

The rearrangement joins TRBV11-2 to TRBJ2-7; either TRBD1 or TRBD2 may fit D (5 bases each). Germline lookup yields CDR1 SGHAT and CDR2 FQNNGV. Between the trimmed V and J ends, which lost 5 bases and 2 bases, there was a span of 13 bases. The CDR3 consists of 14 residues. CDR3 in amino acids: CASSTSRGTYEQYF. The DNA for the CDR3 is TGTGCCAGCAGCACTAGTAGGGGAACCTACGAGCAGTACTTC.

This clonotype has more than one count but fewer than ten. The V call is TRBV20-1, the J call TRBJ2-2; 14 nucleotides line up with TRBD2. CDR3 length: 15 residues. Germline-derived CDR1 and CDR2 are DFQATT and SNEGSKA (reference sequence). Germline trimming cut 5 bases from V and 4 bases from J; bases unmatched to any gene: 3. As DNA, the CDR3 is TGCAGTGCTGCGACTAGCGGGAGGGGCACCGGGGAGCTGTTTTTT. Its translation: CSAATSGRGTGELFF.

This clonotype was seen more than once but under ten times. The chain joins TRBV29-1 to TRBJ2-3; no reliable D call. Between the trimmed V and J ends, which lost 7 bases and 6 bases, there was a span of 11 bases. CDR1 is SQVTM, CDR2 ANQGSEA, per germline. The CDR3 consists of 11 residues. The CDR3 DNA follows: TGCAGCGCCCAAGACCTGGATACGCAGTATTTT. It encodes CSAQDLDTQYF.

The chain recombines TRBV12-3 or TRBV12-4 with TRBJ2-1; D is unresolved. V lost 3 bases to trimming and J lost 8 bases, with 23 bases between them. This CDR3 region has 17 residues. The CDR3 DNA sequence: TGTGCCAGCAGTTTGCCGGGCCTGAATTCAAGGGCTTATGAGCAGTTCTTC. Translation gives CASSLPGLNSRAYEQFF.